This is a list of T cell receptor beta chains from one sample in a study of blood T cell repertoires in COVID-19. The assay was immunoSEQ multiplex PCR, and TCRdb's table has in-frame clones only and misses some. The table includes 95,000 to 120,000 clones, 65% to 80% detected once. Material: peripheral blood. These TCRs come from a middle-aged woman with acute or convalescent COVID-19. Both conserved end residues are part of each CDR3. Fields, in order: CDR3 protein, CDR3 DNA, V gene, D gene, J gene, clone size. The D gene is left open where the match is weak. Only part of the rows carry a size: once, few, many, or a class if the clone is expanded.

CDR3 protein: CASTTQGSANVLTF
CDR3 DNA: TGTGCCAGTACCACACAGGGAAGCGCCAACGTCCTGACTTTC
V gene: TRBV19
D gene: -
J gene: TRBJ2-6
clone size: -

CDR3 protein: CAWSVPGRTEAFF
CDR3 DNA: TGTGCCTGGAGTGTACCAGGTAGAACTGAAGCTTTCTTT
V gene: TRBV30
D gene: -
J gene: TRBJ1-1
clone size: -

CDR3 protein: CASSPPGQLNEKLFF
CDR3 DNA: TGTGCCAGCAGTCCTCCGGGACAGCTAAATGAAAAACTGTTTTTT
V gene: TRBV28
D gene: TRBD1
J gene: TRBJ1-4
clone size: few

CDR3 protein: CASSTTGTGGYEQYF
CDR3 DNA: TGCGCCAGCAGCACCACCGGGACAGGGGGCTACGAGCAGTACTTC
V gene: TRBV5-1
D gene: TRBD1
J gene: TRBJ2-7
clone size: few

CDR3 protein: CASVKGATTDTQYF
CDR3 DNA: TGTGCCAGCGTGAAGGGGGCAACAACAGATACGCAGTATTTT
V gene: TRBV11-2
D gene: TRBD1
J gene: TRBJ2-3
clone size: -

CDR3 protein: CASSQGGTSHYEQYF
CDR3 DNA: TGTGCCAGCAGCCAGGGCGGGACTAGCCATTACGAGCAGTACTTC
V gene: TRBV9
D gene: TRBD2
J gene: TRBJ2-7
clone size: -

CDR3 protein: CATSRDIGGGELFF
CDR3 DNA: TGTGCCACCAGCAGAGATATCGGGGGAGGGGAGCTGTTTTTT
V gene: TRBV15
D gene: -
J gene: TRBJ2-2
clone size: -

CDR3 protein: CASSPRDYEQYF
CDR3 DNA: TGTGCCAGCAGCCCCAGGGACTACGAGCAGTACTTC
V gene: TRBV7-9
D gene: -
J gene: TRBJ2-7
clone size: few

CDR3 protein: CASSGQINQPQHF
CDR3 DNA: TGTGCCAGCTCCGGACAGATCAATCAGCCCCAGCATTTT
V gene: TRBV2
D gene: -
J gene: TRBJ1-5
clone size: -

CDR3 protein: CSVAVDRVETQYF
CDR3 DNA: TGCAGCGTTGCCGTGGACAGGGTTGAGACCCAGTACTTC
V gene: TRBV29-1
D gene: TRBD1
J gene: TRBJ2-5
clone size: -

CDR3 protein: CASSQRTRGETQYF
CDR3 DNA: TGTGCCTCATCACAGAGGACTCGCGGGGAGACCCAGTACTTC
V gene: TRBV2
D gene: -
J gene: TRBJ2-5
clone size: -

CDR3 protein: CASSAPSGGIQTQYF
CDR3 DNA: TGTGCCAGCAGTGCGCCTAGCGGGGGAATACAGACCCAGTACTTC
V gene: TRBV25-1
D gene: TRBD2
J gene: TRBJ2-5
clone size: -

CDR3 protein: CASSQFPRELKALHF
CDR3 DNA: TGCGCCAGCAGCCAATTCCCACGGGAATTGAAGGCCCTCCACTTT
V gene: TRBV4-1
D gene: -
J gene: TRBJ1-6
clone size: -

CDR3 protein: CASSSPGRQISGNTIYF
CDR3 DNA: TGTGCCAGCAGTTCCCCCGGACGACAGATATCTGGAAACACCATATATTTT
V gene: TRBV11-2
D gene: -
J gene: TRBJ1-3
clone size: -

CDR3 protein: CASSLGTSVRTDTQYF
CDR3 DNA: TGTGCCAGCAGCCTTGGGACTAGCGTAAGGACAGATACGCAGTATTTT
V gene: TRBV9
D gene: TRBD2
J gene: TRBJ2-3
clone size: -

CDR3 protein: CASRRGWQWPQHF
CDR3 DNA: TGTGCCAGCAGAAGGGGGTGGCAATGGCCCCAGCATTTT
V gene: TRBV12-3/TRBV12-4
D gene: -
J gene: TRBJ1-5
clone size: few

CDR3 protein: CASSDRGGSQETQYF
CDR3 DNA: TGTGCCAGCAGTGACCGGGGGGGATCACAAGAGACCCAGTACTTC
V gene: TRBV6-1
D gene: TRBD2
J gene: TRBJ2-5
clone size: -

CDR3 protein: CASSKQGAIGTEAFF
CDR3 DNA: TGTGCCAGCAGCAAACAGGGGGCTATCGGCACTGAAGCTTTCTTT
V gene: TRBV6-2/TRBV6-3
D gene: TRBD1
J gene: TRBJ1-1
clone size: -